The 11 T cell receptor beta chains reported below all come from one sample, sequenced in a study of CD8+CD57+ T cells in acquired aplastic anemia. The template for TCR beta VDJ and CDR3 sequence profiling was genomic DNA. TCRdb used MiXCR to reprocess the reads, holding one entry per CDR3 protein. Among roughly 160,000 distinct CDR3 sequences listed, about 60% were seen once. The sequencing input was sorted CD4+, CD8+, or CD8+CD57+ T cells (not recorded which) from PBMCs. These receptors were collected from a human donor in good health.

In the case of this clonotype: This could be a read error, since a much larger clone is one nucleotide away. The J gene is TRBJ2-7, the V gene TRBV4-1; D uncertain. The CDR3 contains 15 residues. CDR1 and CDR2 from the germline V gene are MGHRA and YSYEKL. The V and J ends lost 4 bases and 4 bases respectively, with 17 bases between them. The CDR3 is CASSPNRLGWYEQYF. The CDR3 DNA follows: TGCGCCAGCAGCCCCAACCGACTGGGATGGTACGAGCAGTACTTC.

Details on this clonotype: The junction does not match germline at one end; this may be a read error. This chain uses TRBV5-1 with TRBJ1-4; tentatively, D is TRBD1 (6 bases). This CDR3 is built from 16 residues. CDR1 is SGHRS and CDR2 is YFSETQ in the germline V gene. The DNA of the CDR3 is TGCGCCAGCAGCATGAATCGGTCAGGGGCTGTGGAAAAACTGTTCTTT. Amino acids: CASSMNRSGAVEKLFF.

This sequence joins TRBV5-1 and TRBJ2-7, with D uncertain. Trimming removed 5 bases at V and 5 bases at J, with 11 bases between. The germline V gene has CDR1 SGHRS and CDR2 YFSETQ. This CDR3 is 12 amino acids long. The CDR3 coding sequence is TGCGCCAGCAGTCATGGGTCACACGAGCAGTACTTC. It specifies CASSHGSHEQYF.

The genes are TRBV10-2 and TRBJ1-6, with 11 positions matching TRBD1. Germline V gives CDR1 WSHSY, CDR2 SAAADI. The CDR3 is 14 amino acids. The V and J ends lost 7 bases and 9 bases, in that order; junction bases with no gene match: 5. DNA of the CDR3: TGCGCCAGCAACCTGGGACAGGGGGGTTCACCCCTCCACTTT. It is translated as CASNLGQGGSPLHF.

The V gene is TRBV29-1, the J gene TRBJ1-2; the D is unclear. V lost 0 bases and J lost 5, with 10 bases in between. Germline CDR1 SQVTM, CDR2 ANQGSEA. This CDR3 has 13 amino acids. CDR3 nucleotides: TGCAGCGTTGAAGAGGGCAGGCGGTATGGCTACACCTTC. It is translated as CSVEEGRRYGYTF.

V is TRBV7-2 and J is TRBJ2-5; a possible D gene is TRBD2 (6 bases). V shed 5 bases and J shed 4 bases, with 23 bases lying between them. Germline lookup yields CDR1 SGHTA and CDR2 FQGNSA. The CDR3 has 17 residues. CDR3 in amino acids: CASSPTEGWGVSETQYF. CDR3 sequence (DNA): TGTGCCAGCAGCCCCACGGAGGGTTGGGGGGTATCAGAGACCCAGTACTTC.

This chain links TRBV5-1 with TRBJ2-7; 9 nucleotides align to TRBD1. The J segment lost 1 base and the V segment lost 6 bases, leaving 5 bases of the junction unmatched. This CDR3 comprises 14 residues. CDR1 and CDR2 from the germline V gene are SGHRS and YFSETQ. CDR3 nucleotides: TGCGCCAGCAAGGGACAGGGACCTTCCTACGAGCAGTACTTC. As protein: CASKGQGPSYEQYF.

The rearrangement uses TRBV5-4 and TRBJ1-2; 8 bases are shared with TRBD1. V dropped 4 bases and J dropped 4; count of bases not matched to a gene: 3. Germline lookup yields CDR1 SGHNT and CDR2 YYREEE (reference sequence). This CDR3 has 13 residues. The CDR3 is CASSGTGRYGYTF. DNA of the CDR3: TGTGCCAGCAGCGGGACAGGTCGCTATGGCTACACCTTC.

This clonotype was detected a few times. The chain combines TRBV10-3 with TRBJ2-3; D remains unclear. The CDR3 extends over 15 amino acids. Germline V gene data show CDR1 as ENHRY and CDR2 as SYGVKD. Trimming removed 7 bases at V and 0 bases at J, with 14 bases between. The DNA for the CDR3 is TGTGCCATCACCCTAGGCGGAACTAGCACAGATACGCAGTATTTT. Protein: CAITLGGTSTDTQYF.

This clonotype is a singleton in its sample. The J gene is TRBJ1-6, the V gene TRBV7-9; 9 nucleotides match TRBD1. With 5 bases clipped from V and 10 bases from J, the junction kept 6 bases outside the gene matches. Germline CDR1 reads SEHNR; CDR2 reads FQNEAQ (reference sequence). This CDR3 is 14 amino acids long. CDR3: CASSTGQGTSPLHF. CDR3 nucleotide sequence: TGTGCCAGCAGCACGGGACAGGGAACGTCACCCCTCCACTTT.

This chain joins TRBV20-1 and TRBJ1-4; D may be TRBD1 (5 bases). CDR1 is DFQATT and CDR2 is SNEGSKA in the germline V gene (reference sequence). This CDR3 is 13 amino acids long. V gave up 7 bases and J gave up 5 bases, with 14 bases separating them. CDR3 in amino acids: CSVSAGTNEKLFF. For the CDR3, the DNA is TGCAGTGTGTCCGCGGGGACGAATGAAAAACTGTTTTTT.